This T cell receptor beta chain was identified in a study of siplizumab effects on memory and regulatory T cells. Regarding the study as a whole: The apparent diversity of naive T cells exceeded that of memory cells, and naive T cells seemed to make a major contribution to the alloresponse.

The CDR3 covers 14 residues. Germline V lookup: CDR1 SGHRS, CDR2 YFSETQ. Between the trimmed V and J ends, which lost 5 bases and 2 bases, there was a span of 13 bases. On this clone itself: Its specificity is not known.

Data came from immunoSEQ multiplex PCR; TCRdb stores just in-frame clones and leaves some out. The sample yields approximately 92,000 clones, about 95% seen once. The rearrangement uses TRBV5-1 and TRBJ1-2; a possible D gene is TRBD1 (5 bases). Material: non-Treg CD4+ T cells sorted from blood. This TCR derives from a human donor in good health. The CDR3 region has the DNA TGCGCCAGCAGGGAGACGGCAGGGAACTATGGCTACACCTTC. This gives the protein CASRETAGNYGYTF.